The source of this T cell receptor beta chain is a study of cytomegalovirus exposure and HLA in healthy donors. The CDR3 covers 15 residues. Germline trimming cut 0 bases from V and 7 bases from J; bases unmatched to any gene: 5. Germline V gene data show CDR1 as SGHAT and CDR2 as FQNNGV. A multiplex PCR was run with 60 Vbeta primers and 13 Jbeta primers. Sequencing was performed with immunoSEQ multiplex PCR; in TCRdb, only in-frame clones are kept and a portion is missing. The sample comprises 150,000 to 200,000 clones, about four fifths of which are singletons, and approximately 0.99% rests with the top ten.

This clonotype was obtained from a woman in her thirties or forties in good health and CMV-seronegative. Sequenced material: PBMCs. This chain joins TRBV11-2 and TRBJ1-5, with 8 bases aligning to TRBD1. The CDR3 spells CASSLDTGGGQPQHF. The CDR3 DNA sequence: TGTGCCAGCAGCTTAGATACAGGGGGTGGGCAGCCCCAGCATTTT.